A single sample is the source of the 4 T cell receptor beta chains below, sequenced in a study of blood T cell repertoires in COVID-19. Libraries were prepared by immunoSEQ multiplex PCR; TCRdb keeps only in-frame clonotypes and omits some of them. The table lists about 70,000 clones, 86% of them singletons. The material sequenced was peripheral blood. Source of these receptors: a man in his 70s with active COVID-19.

CDR3 protein: CASSRGLAGVGAQYF. DNA of the CDR3: TGTGCCAGTAGTAGGGGACTAGCGGGAGTGGGGGCGCAGTATTTT. The V gene is TRBV19, the J gene TRBJ2-3; 14 nucleotides align to TRBD2. Germline lookup yields CDR1 LNHDA and CDR2 SQIVND (reference sequence). The junction had 7 bases not matched to a gene; V was cut back by 4 bases and J by 10 bases. The CDR3 consists of 15 residues.

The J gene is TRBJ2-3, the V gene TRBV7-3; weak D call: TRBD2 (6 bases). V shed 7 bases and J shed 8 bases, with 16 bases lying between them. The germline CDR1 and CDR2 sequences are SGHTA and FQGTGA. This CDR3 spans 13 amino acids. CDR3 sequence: CASTPGVGGTQYF. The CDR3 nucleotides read TGTGCCAGCACCCCTGGGGTGGGGGGTACGCAGTATTTT.

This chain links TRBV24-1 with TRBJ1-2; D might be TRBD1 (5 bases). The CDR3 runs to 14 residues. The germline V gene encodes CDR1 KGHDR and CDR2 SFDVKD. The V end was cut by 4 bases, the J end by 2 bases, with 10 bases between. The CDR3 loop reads CATSDADSNYGYTF. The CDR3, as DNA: TGTGCCACCAGTGACGCCGACAGCAACTATGGCTACACCTTC.

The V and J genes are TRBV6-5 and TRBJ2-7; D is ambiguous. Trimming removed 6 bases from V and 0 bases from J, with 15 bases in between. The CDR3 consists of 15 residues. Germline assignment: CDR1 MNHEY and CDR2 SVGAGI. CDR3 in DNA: TGTGCCAGCAGCCCCCCAGCGACCCCCTCCTACGAGCAGTACTTC. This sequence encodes CASSPPATPSYEQYF.